This T cell receptor beta chain appears in the sequencing data of a study of CD8 T cells in ankylosing spondylitis. This clonotype appeared many times. Its antigen is not identified. The study's findings and limits: What appeared characteristic of ankylosing spondylitis blood was a TCR beta motif of 7 or 8 highly homologous variants. CD8+ cells made up the disease-linked clones, which were relatively rare in peripheral blood. In synovial fluid and blood from reactive arthritis, some motif variants were previously reported.

Germline V gives CDR1 MNHEY, CDR2 SVGAGI. Trimming cost V 0 bases and J 3 bases, with 18 bases left between them. This CDR3 comprises 17 residues. 5'-RACE, quantitative and with molecular barcodes, yielded the TCR beta libraries. TCRdb fed the 5' RACE reads into MiXCR, producing one record per CDR3 protein. This table holds more than 250,000 distinct CDR3 sequences, roughly 11% found once. Sequenced sample: blood, either unsorted or a sorted T cell fraction (not recorded which). The source of this sequence is a female donor with ankylosing spondylitis or in good health (not recorded which). This rearrangement joins TRBV6-5 to TRBJ2-7, with D unclear. CDR3 in amino acids: CASSYSTTSLHGYEQYF. The CDR3 bases are TGTGCCAGCAGTTACTCTACGACCTCCTTACATGGCTACGAGCAGTACTTC.